This T cell receptor (beta chain) was sequenced for a study of T cell responses to AZD1222 COVID-19 vaccine. Study conclusions and caveats: Mostly white British, mostly female donors; authors suggested clonal diversity may be underestimated. In the spike-specific TCR repertoire, nearly half reportedly target unmutated variant regions.

TCRdb's copy holds only in-frame clones and misses some; the assay was immunoSEQ multiplex PCR. This sample has fewer than 200,000 clones, with around 92% found just once. The CDR3 extends over 13 amino acids. The V end lost 5 bases, the J end lost 11 bases, and 18 bases lay between the germline ends. To note about this clone: Its antigen is not known.

The specimen was peripheral blood, collected on day 0 of AZD1222 vaccination. The chain couples TRBV12-3 or TRBV12-4 to TRBJ1-1; a possible D gene is TRBD1 (6 bases). The source is an adult in good health. CDR3 loop: CASSRQMDRSAFF. CDR3 bases: TGTGCCAGCAGTCGTCAAATGGACAGAAGCGCTTTCTTT.